The rows below give T cell receptor beta chains drawn from one sample of a study of cytomegalovirus exposure and HLA in healthy donors. Profiling relied on immunoSEQ multiplex PCR, and the TCRdb table lists in-frame clones only, not all of them. Here the sample spans approximately 210,000 clones, 75% to 90% being singletons. Sample: PBMCs. The source of these receptors is a young man in good health and CMV-seronegative. CDR3s include the opening cysteine and the closing phenylalanine or tryptophan. A D gene is named only where the DNA matches it firmly. For some rows the clone size is stated as once, few or many, or as a class when expanded; others skip it.

cdr3_aa | cdr3_nt | v_call | clone_size | d_call | j_call
CASIRRDRRKGWPGNTIYF | TGTGCCAGTATACGCCGGGACAGGCGCAAGGGATGGCCTGGAAACACCATATATTTT | TRBV19 | - | TRBD1 | TRBJ1-3
CAWILQGFRGYTF | TGTGCCTGGATCCTCCAGGGATTTCGTGGCTACACCTTC | TRBV30 | few | - | TRBJ1-2
CASSYFSGTNTGELFF | TGTGCCAGCAGTTACTTTTCGGGAACGAACACCGGGGAGCTGTTTTTT | TRBV6-5 | - | - | TRBJ2-2
CASSTGPSGAFF | TGTGCCAGCAGCACAGGGCCCTCTGGGGCTTTCTTT | TRBV7-9 | - | - | TRBJ1-1
CASSLARGLWDEQFF | TGTGCCAGCAGCTTGGCCAGAGGTTTATGGGATGAGCAGTTCTTC | TRBV5-8 | - | - | TRBJ2-1
CASSPRLADHNEQFF | TGCGCCAGCAGCCCTCGACTAGCGGACCACAATGAGCAGTTCTTC | TRBV4-1 | - | TRBD2 | TRBJ2-1
CASSYKGAVQPQHF | TGTGCCAGCAGTTACAAGGGGGCGGTTCAGCCCCAGCATTTT | TRBV6-5 | - | TRBD1 | TRBJ1-5
CSSSLFGTGNSPLHF | TGTTCCAGCAGCTTATTCGGGACAGGGAATTCACCCCTCCACTTT | TRBV7-9 | - | TRBD1 | TRBJ1-6
CASSELVGQIQETQYF | TGTGCCAGCAGTGAATTAGTGGGGCAAATCCAAGAGACCCAGTACTTC | TRBV25-1 | - | - | TRBJ2-5
CASGRDSSNQPQHF | TGTGCCAGCGGCAGGGACAGTAGCAATCAGCCCCAGCATTTT | TRBV2 | - | TRBD1 | TRBJ1-5
CAISEYPSGSGVGQFF | TGTGCCATCAGTGAGTACCCTAGCGGCTCGGGGGTCGGGCAGTTCTTC | TRBV10-3 | once | TRBD2 | TRBJ2-1
CASVGQGTFGYTF | TGTGCCAGTGTAGGGCAGGGGACATTTGGCTACACCTTC | TRBV28 | - | - | TRBJ1-2
CASKNTEAFF | TGTGCCAGCAAAAACACTGAAGCTTTCTTT | TRBV19 | once | - | TRBJ1-1
CAWSVLDSMNTEAFF | TGTGCCTGGAGTGTACTGGACAGCATGAACACTGAAGCTTTCTTT | TRBV30 | - | - | TRBJ1-1
CASSLYASGRSGDTQYF | TGCGCCAGCAGCTTGTACGCGAGCGGGAGGTCCGGAGATACGCAGTATTTT | TRBV5-1 | - | TRBD2 | TRBJ2-3
CASSQGLGDSGANGLTF | TGCGCCAGCAGCCAGGGACTAGGGGACTCTGGGGCCAACGGCCTGACTTTC | TRBV4-3 | - | TRBD2 | TRBJ2-6
CASSLGGSVNEQYF | TGTGCCAGCAGCTTAGGCGGGAGTGTAAACGAGCAGTACTTC | TRBV7-2 | - | TRBD2 | TRBJ2-7
CATSYSGGRAGGEQFF | TGTGCCACCAGCTATTCCGGCGGGAGGGCCGGGGGTGAGCAGTTCTTC | TRBV15 | - | TRBD2 | TRBJ2-1
CASPLWANREETQYF | TGTGCCTCACCCTTATGGGCCAACCGCGAGGAGACCCAGTACTTC | TRBV28 | - | - | TRBJ2-5
CASSQADRGTEAFF | TGTGCCAGCAGCCAAGCCGACAGGGGCACTGAAGCTTTCTTT | TRBV4-2 | - | TRBD1 | TRBJ1-1
CASSSGQAGNTIYF | TGTGCCAGCAGTTCGGGACAGGCTGGAAACACCATATATTTT | TRBV6-5 | - | TRBD1 | TRBJ1-3
CASSVGDSWTEAFF | TGTGCCAGCAGCGTAGGGGACAGTTGGACTGAAGCTTTCTTT | TRBV7-9 | once | TRBD1 | TRBJ1-1
CASSVTGDQPQHF | TGTGCCAGCAGCGTGACAGGGGATCAGCCCCAGCATTTT | TRBV5-5 | - | TRBD1 | TRBJ1-5
CASSFVSAGLPFF | TGTGCCAGCAGCTTCGTGTCCGCGGGTCTACCGTTTTTT | TRBV5-6 | - | - | TRBJ1-4
CASSPRQGVNEKLFF | TGTGCCAGCAGCCCCCGACAGGGCGTCAATGAAAAACTGTTTTTT | TRBV7-9 | - | TRBD1 | TRBJ1-4
CASSPRWVAAWDEQFF | TGTGCCAGCAGTCCACGGTGGGTAGCGGCCTGGGATGAGCAGTTCTTC | TRBV27 | - | - | TRBJ2-1
CASRSKRRVGNSPLHF | TGTGCCAGCAGGTCAAAGCGCAGGGTAGGGAATTCACCCCTCCACTTT | TRBV28 | - | - | TRBJ1-6